This T cell receptor beta chain stems from a study of cytomegalovirus exposure and HLA in healthy donors. Here immunoSEQ multiplex PCR was the method, and the copy in TCRdb shows in-frame clones only, minus some. The data contain around 61,000 clones, 80% to 95% of them singletons. A word on this clone: Its antigen is unknown.

Notes on the study in general: A list of around 160 TCR beta chains associated with cytomegalovirus was given.

The germline gives CDR1 MDHEN, CDR2 SYDVKM. The CDR3 has 18 residues. The V and J ends lost 3 bases and 1 base respectively, with 21 bases between them. Source material: PBMCs. This sequence was found in a man younger than 30 in good health and CMV-seropositive. V is TRBV28 and J is TRBJ1-2; perhaps TRBD1 as D (5 bases). This CDR3 is CASSLLYRGKLYNYGYTF. The CDR3 nucleotides are TGTGCCAGCAGTTTGTTATATAGGGGTAAACTTTATAACTATGGCTACACCTTC.